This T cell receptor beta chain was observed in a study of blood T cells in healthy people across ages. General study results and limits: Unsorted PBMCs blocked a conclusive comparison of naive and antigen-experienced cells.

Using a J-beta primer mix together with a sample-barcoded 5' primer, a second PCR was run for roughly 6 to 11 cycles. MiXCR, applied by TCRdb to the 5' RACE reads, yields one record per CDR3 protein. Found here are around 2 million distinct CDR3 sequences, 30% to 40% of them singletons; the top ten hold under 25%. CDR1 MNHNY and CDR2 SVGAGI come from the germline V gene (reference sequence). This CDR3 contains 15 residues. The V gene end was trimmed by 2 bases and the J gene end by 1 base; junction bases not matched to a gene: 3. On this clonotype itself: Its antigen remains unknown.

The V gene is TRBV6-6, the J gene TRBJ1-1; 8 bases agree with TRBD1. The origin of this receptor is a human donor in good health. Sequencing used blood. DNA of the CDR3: TGTGCCAGCAGTTACATACAGGGGGGGAACACTGAAGCTTTCTTT. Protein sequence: CASSYIQGGNTEAFF.